These 32 T cell receptor beta chains share one sample of origin, sequenced in a study of OX40 agonist ivuxolimab in advanced cancers. The data were produced by immunoSEQ multiplex PCR, yet TCRdb's version contains in-frame clones alone and is incomplete. The data contain some 90,000 clones, around 87% of them seen just once; the ten biggest clones take up around 0.28%. The starting material was CD4+ or CD8+ T cells sorted from blood, obtained in a trial of the OX40 agonist ivuxolimab. These receptors originate from an adult with an advanced solid tumor such as melanoma, head and neck, liver or kidney cancer.

This chain's CDR3 is CASTDRYGYTF. As DNA, the CDR3 is TGTGCCAGCACCGACAGATATGGCTACACCTTC. The gene calls are TRBV6-6 and TRBJ1-2, with D possibly being TRBD1 (5 bases). The V end lost 7 bases, the J end lost 5 bases, and 8 bases lay between the germline ends. CDR1 is MNHNY, CDR2 SVGAGI, per germline (reference sequence). The CDR3 contains 11 residues.

The chain couples TRBV2 to TRBJ1-2; TRBD1 is a possible D gene (5 bases). Trimming left V 7 bases short and J 2 bases short, with 11 bases between. The CDR3 runs to 13 residues. The germline V gene encodes CDR1 SNHLY and CDR2 FYNNEI. This chain's CDR3 is CASKGPENYGYTF. The CDR3 nucleotides are TGTGCCAGCAAGGGACCGGAGAACTATGGCTACACCTTC.

V is TRBV15 and J is TRBJ1-6; the D gene is possibly TRBD1 (5 bases). Trimming shortened V by 1 base and J by 10 bases, and 17 bases separated the two germline ends. This CDR3 region has 16 residues. CDR1 is LNHNV and CDR2 is YYDKDF in the germline V gene (reference sequence). In nucleotides, the CDR3 is TGTGCCACCAGCAGAGCTGAAGGACAAAGGGGATCACCCCTCCACTTT. The encoded protein is CATSRAEGQRGSPLHF.

The chain combines TRBV5-1 with TRBJ2-5; a possible D gene is TRBD2 (7 bases). Looked up from germline, CDR1 is SGHRS and CDR2 is YFSETQ. This CDR3 contains 16 residues. V dropped 4 bases and J dropped 1 base, with 17 bases sitting between them. The CDR3 DNA follows: TGCGCCAGCAGCGCGCGCGGGGGCGGGGGCCAAGAGACCCAGTACTTC. This sequence encodes CASSARGGGGQETQYF.

The rearrangement links TRBV9 to TRBJ2-5; 8 bases match TRBD2. Germline V gene data show CDR1 as SGDLS and CDR2 as YYNGEE. This CDR3 is 17 amino acids long. V gave up 2 bases and J gave up 4 bases; unmatched junction bases: 13. CDR3 DNA sequence: TGTGCCAGCAGCGTGAGCCCTGGGACTAGTAGGCCAGAGACCCAGTACTTC. Residues: CASSVSPGTSRPETQYF.

The J gene is TRBJ1-1, the V gene TRBV7-9, with 7 bases fitting TRBD1. The V gene's germline CDR1 is SEHNR and CDR2 FQNEAQ (reference sequence). CDR3 length: 13 residues. J lost 5 bases, V lost 2 bases, and 2 bases had no gene match. CDR3 DNA: TGTGCCAGCAGCTTATCAGGGGGGACTGAAGCTTTCTTT. This sequence encodes CASSLSGGTEAFF. Full variable domain (remainder filled in from reference TRBV7-9 and TRBJ1-1): DTGVSQNPRHKITKRGQNVTFRCDPISEHNRLYWYRQTLGQGPEFLTYFQNEAQLEKSRLLSDRFSAERPKGSFSTLEIQRTEQGDSAMYLCASSLSGGTEAFFGQGTRLTVV.

This chain uses TRBV6-5 with TRBJ2-7; 7 bases match TRBD1. In germline, CDR1 is MNHEY, CDR2 SVGAGI. The junction had 13 bases not matched to a gene; V was cut back by 6 bases and J by 5 bases. The CDR3 spans 15 residues. The CDR3 bases are TGTGCCAGCAGCTCTACGACAGGGTTGGGTGACGAGCAGTACTTC. It specifies CASSSTTGLGDEQYF.

This chain connects TRBV5-1 to TRBJ1-1; TRBD1 is a possible D gene (6 bases). CDR1 is SGHRS, CDR2 YFSETQ, per germline. The CDR3 has 16 amino acids. The ends were cut back, 2 bases at V and 1 base at J, with 15 bases in the middle. CDR3 residues: CASSFSPTGPNTEAFF. The CDR3 DNA reads TGCGCCAGCAGCTTCTCTCCGACAGGACCGAACACTGAAGCTTTCTTT.

The rearrangement joins TRBV7-8 to TRBJ1-4, with 7 bases identical to TRBD1. Per the germline V gene, CDR1 is SGHVS and CDR2 is FQNEAQ. V lost 8 bases and J lost 8; bases outside the gene matches: 14. The CDR3 runs 15 residues. This CDR3 is CASRKEGGPREKLFF. The CDR3 DNA reads as TGTGCCAGCCGTAAAGAAGGGGGCCCCAGGGAAAAACTGTTTTTT.

The V gene is TRBV9, the J gene TRBJ2-5; TRBD1 agrees at 7 bases. The CDR3 is 14 amino acids. The trim removed 2 bases at V and 5 bases at J, leaving 6 bases unmatched. Germline lookup yields CDR1 SGDLS and CDR2 YYNGEE. The CDR3 nucleotides are TGTGCCAGCAGCGTGGCAGGGGGTGGGGAGACCCAGTACTTC. It codes for CASSVAGGGETQYF.

For this clone: Other DNA sequences within the sample encode an identical CDR3. The CDR3 spells CAISGSGGSYNEQFF. CDR3 bases: TGTGCCATCAGTGGGAGCGGGGGGTCCTACAATGAGCAGTTCTTC. This chain connects TRBV10-3 to TRBJ2-1, with 9 positions matching TRBD2. From germline, CDR1 is ENHRY and CDR2 SYGVKD. With 4 bases clipped from V and 1 base from J, the junction kept 2 bases outside the gene matches. This CDR3 region has 15 residues.

V is TRBV4-2 and J is TRBJ2-2; perhaps TRBD1 as D (6 bases). Germline V CDR1 and CDR2: LGHNA, YNFKEQ. The length of the CDR3 is 14 residues. Between the trimmed V and J ends, which lost 11 bases and 0 bases, there was a span of 13 bases. CDR3 loop: CAAGNRANTGELFF. The CDR3 DNA follows: TGTGCCGCCGGGAACAGGGCGAACACCGGGGAGCTGTTTTTT.

The chain couples TRBV21-1 to TRBJ2-3; whether TRBD2, the table's D call, matches the DNA was not checked. TRBV21-1 is annotated as a pseudogene. The length of the CDR3 is 15 residues. CDR3 nucleotide sequence: TGTGCCAGCAGCAAGCCAGCGGAGGTATCAGATACGCAGTATTTT. Its translation is CASSKPAEVSDTQYF.

This chain links TRBV7-8 with TRBJ1-2, with TRBD1 matching over 8 bases. This CDR3 comprises 15 residues. Trimming at V came to 5 bases and at J to 6 bases, leaving 11 bases not matched to a gene. The germline gives CDR1 SGHVS, CDR2 FQNEAQ. The CDR3 DNA reads as TGTGCCAGCAGCCCCGGAGGTCAGGGGGCGGATGGCTACACCTTC. Translating gives CASSPGGQGADGYTF. The full variable domain, in which reference TRBV7-8 and TRBJ1-2 provide the parts outside the CDR3, is GAGVSQSPRYKVAKRGQDVALRCDPISGHVSLFWYQQALGQGPEFLTYFQNEAQLDKSGLPSDRFFAERPEGSVSTLKIQRTQQEDSAVYLCASSPGGQGADGYTFGSGTRLTVV.

This chain connects TRBV4-2 to TRBJ2-7, with a weak D call TRBD2 (5 bases). The CDR3 has 14 amino acids. Trimming took 0 bases from V and 3 from J, leaving 9 bases between them. The germline V gene has CDR1 LGHNA and CDR2 YNFKEQ. In DNA, the CDR3 is TGTGCCAGCAGCCAAGATGAACGGGGCTACGAGCAGTACTTC. Its translation: CASSQDERGYEQYF.

The chain is built from TRBV6-6 and TRBJ1-5; TRBD1 is a possible D gene (6 bases). This CDR3 comprises 13 residues. Germline CDR1 MNHNY, CDR2 SVGAGI (reference sequence). Trimming pared 9 bases from V and 2 bases from J, leaving 11 bases between. The CDR3 spells CASGEGGNQPQHF. CDR3 coding DNA: TGTGCCAGTGGAGAGGGGGGCAATCAGCCCCAGCATTTT.

The J gene is TRBJ2-5, the V gene TRBV30; D is ambiguous. The CDR3 is 13 amino acids. Germline lookup yields CDR1 GTSNPN and CDR2 SVGIG (reference sequence). The germline V and J ends were trimmed by 2 bases and 1 base, with 8 bases remaining between them. CDR3 in DNA: TGTGCCTGGAGTATCAGCTTCCAAGAGACCCAGTACTTC. It is translated as CAWSISFQETQYF. Full variable domain (rest looked up from reference TRBV30 and TRBJ2-5): SQTIHQWPATLVQPVGSPLSLECTVEGTSNPNLYWYRQAAGRGLQLLFYSVGIGQISSEVPQNLSASRPQDRQFILSSKKLLLSDSGFYLCAWSISFQETQYFGPGTRLLVL.

The gene calls are TRBV5-4 and TRBJ1-1; no clear D. The ends were cut back, 2 bases at V and 1 base at J, with 15 bases in the middle. CDR3 size: 16 residues. The germline CDR1 and CDR2 sequences are SGHNT and YYREEE (reference sequence). CDR3 protein: CASSFAAGQRNTEAFF. CDR3 nucleotides: TGTGCCAGCAGCTTCGCGGCAGGTCAAAGGAACACTGAAGCTTTCTTT. The variable domain in full, with the rest retrieved from reference TRBV5-4 and TRBJ1-1, is ETGVTQSPTHLIKTRGQQVTLRCSSQSGHNTVSWYQQALGQGPQFIFQYYREEENGRGNFPPRFSGLQFPNYSSELNVNALELDDSALYLCASSFAAGQRNTEAFFGQGTRLTVV.

This clone occurred once. This chain uses TRBV4-1 with TRBJ2-7; tentatively, D is TRBD2 (6 bases). This CDR3 contains 13 residues. Germline V gene sequence: CDR1 MGHRA, CDR2 YSYEKL. V lost 4 bases to trimming and J lost 0 bases, with 7 bases between them. The CDR3 region is CASSRGDSYEQYF. DNA of the CDR3: TGCGCCAGCAGCCGGGGGGACTCCTACGAGCAGTACTTC.

The gene calls are TRBV2 and TRBJ2-6; 10 nucleotides agree with TRBD1. V gave up 6 bases and J gave up 2 bases; unmatched junction bases: 7. The CDR3 extends over 17 amino acids. Germline lookup yields CDR1 SNHLY and CDR2 FYNNEI. CDR3 in amino acids: CASRPGQGYPGANVLTF. CDR3 bases: TGTGCCAGCAGACCGGGACAGGGGTACCCTGGGGCCAACGTCCTGACTTTC.

About this clone itself: The sample holds other DNA sequences that translate to the same CDR3. The rearrangement joins TRBV6-6 to TRBJ1-5; D gene unclear. Germline V lookup: CDR1 MNHNY, CDR2 SVGAGI (reference sequence). Trimming removed 0 bases at V and 3 bases at J, with 6 bases between. CDR3 length: 14 amino acids. This CDR3 is CASSYSQNNQPQHF. DNA of the CDR3: TGTGCCAGCAGTTACTCGCAAAACAATCAGCCCCAGCATTTT.

This clone occurred once. V usage is TRBV10-3 and J usage is TRBJ2-1, with 14 positions matching TRBD2. The CDR3 extends over 17 amino acids. Unmatched junction bases numbered 4, after V lost 3 bases and J lost 3 bases. Per the germline V gene, CDR1 is ENHRY and CDR2 is SYGVKD. The CDR3 DNA reads as TGTGCCATCAGTGACAGGGGACTAGCGGGGGACTACAATGAGCAGTTCTTC. This translates into CAISDRGLAGDYNEQFF.

The table lists this clone with a count of one. The chain carries TRBV6-1 and TRBJ2-4; D unresolved. Trimming pared 5 bases from V and 0 bases from J, leaving 11 bases between. The CDR3 totals 15 residues. The germline CDR1 and CDR2 sequences are MNHNS and SASEGT. CDR3 loop: CASSSSPLAKNIQYF. CDR3 nucleotides: TGTGCCAGCAGTAGTTCGCCTCTAGCCAAAAACATTCAGTACTTC.

The chain's CDR3 is CSAGQSFQETQYF. CDR3 DNA: TGCAGCGCCGGACAGTCCTTCCAAGAGACCCAGTACTTC. The J gene is TRBJ2-5, the V gene TRBV29-1, with a weak D call TRBD1 (6 bases). Germline values: CDR1 SQVTM, CDR2 ANQGSEA. V lost 7 bases and J lost 1, with 13 bases in between. There are 13 residues in the CDR3.

This clone has a single count. The CDR3 here is CASRPGGIPYEQYF. In DNA, the CDR3 is TGTGCCAGCAGGCCCGGGGGGATTCCCTACGAGCAGTACTTC. This sequence joins TRBV5-4 and TRBJ2-7, with TRBD2 matching 7 bases. Germline V gene sequence: CDR1 SGHNT, CDR2 YYREEE (reference sequence). J gave up 2 bases and V 5 bases, and 7 bases lay outside the gene matches. This CDR3 is 14 amino acids long.

V gene TRBV4-3 combines with J gene TRBJ1-6, with TRBD1 matching over 12 bases. V gave up 4 bases and J gave up 8 bases; unmatched junction bases: 18. This CDR3 comprises 20 residues. The germline gives CDR1 LGHNA, CDR2 YSLEER. The CDR3 spells CASSRASGTGGPIPDSPLHF. The CDR3, as DNA: TGCGCCAGCAGCCGGGCCTCCGGGACAGGGGGCCCCATCCCTGATTCACCCCTCCACTTT.

This chain uses TRBV7-8 with TRBJ1-1; D ambiguous. The CDR3 has 16 amino acids. Germline V gene data show CDR1 as SGHVS and CDR2 as FQNEAQ. Trimming left V 10 bases short and J 1 base short, with 22 bases between. The CDR3 DNA follows: TGTGCCATTGCGCCAACCCCTCCGCCTTCGAACACTGAAGCTTTCTTT. Protein: CAIAPTPPPSNTEAFF. The full variable domain, its missing parts supplied by reference TRBV7-8 and TRBJ1-1, is GAGVSQSPRYKVAKRGQDVALRCDPISGHVSLFWYQQALGQGPEFLTYFQNEAQLDKSGLPSDRFFAERPEGSVSTLKIQRTQQEDSAVYLCAIAPTPPPSNTEAFFGQGTRLTVV.

The genes are TRBV14 and TRBJ2-6; 7 bases are a match to TRBD1. CDR1 is SGHDN and CDR2 is FVKESK in the germline V gene. This CDR3 has 16 amino acids. Trimming removed 8 bases from V and 1 base from J; junction bases left unmatched: 8. CDR3 bases: TGTGCCAGCTCCTGGGACAGAGGTTCTGGGGCCAACGTCCTGACTTTC. It codes for CASSWDRGSGANVLTF.

The table lists this clone with a count of one. J is TRBJ2-1 and V is TRBV15; TRBD1 agrees at 8 bases. Trimming at V came to 8 bases and at J to 0 bases, leaving 3 bases not matched to a gene. Germline CDR1 LNHNV, CDR2 YYDKDF (reference sequence). The CDR3 contains 14 residues. Written as DNA, the CDR3 is TGTGCCACCGGCGACAGGGGCTCCTACAATGAGCAGTTCTTC. It yields the protein CATGDRGSYNEQFF.

A few counts support this clone. The rearrangement links TRBV6-5 to TRBJ1-2; unclear D gene. The ends were cut back, 2 bases at V and 8 bases at J, with 18 bases in the middle. The CDR3 has 15 amino acids. Germline V gene data show CDR1 as MNHEY and CDR2 as SVGAGI. This chain's CDR3 is CASSYADAGSVGYTF. CDR3 nucleotide sequence: TGTGCCAGCAGTTACGCCGATGCGGGCTCGGTCGGCTACACCTTC.

This sequence joins TRBV6-6 and TRBJ2-3; D possibly corresponds to TRBD2 (5 bases). The CDR3 totals 12 residues. Deletions cut 6 bases from V and 4 bases from J, with 8 bases between. CDR1 and CDR2 (germline): MNHNY, SVGAGI (reference sequence). CDR3 protein: CASRLDSDTQYF. The CDR3 coding sequence is TGTGCCAGCAGACTAGATTCAGATACGCAGTATTTT.

This clone was observed a single time. The chain links TRBV6-6 to TRBJ2-7, with D perhaps TRBD1 (7 bases). The length of the CDR3 is 15 residues. The V gene lost 0 bases and the J gene lost 6 bases, with 15 bases spanning the gap. The germline gives CDR1 MNHNY, CDR2 SVGAGI (reference sequence). CDR3: CASSYSEGALSEQYF. The CDR3 DNA is TGTGCCAGCAGTTACTCGGAGGGGGCTCTATCCGAGCAGTACTTC.